This TCR beta chain was found in a study of blood T cells in healthy people across ages. Overall study results and limits: Age brought a roughly linear fall in TCR beta diversity measured per million T cells.

Of note for this clonotype: Its antigen remains unidentified.

The trim removed 4 bases at V and 1 base at J, leaving 11 bases unmatched. This CDR3 spans 18 amino acids. From germline, CDR1 is SGHVS and CDR2 FQNEAQ. A second PCR of 7 to 11 cycles used a sample-barcoded 5' primer and a J-beta primer mix. TCRdb ran MiXCR on the 5' RACE reads and lists one entry per CDR3 protein. The sample includes about 810,000 distinct CDR3 sequences, roughly 35% of them seen just once. This receptor was obtained from a man younger than 35 in good health. This sequence joins TRBV7-8 and TRBJ2-2; 8 bases are shared with TRBD2. The specimen was blood. The CDR3 sequence: CASSYRTKTSVNTGELFF. The CDR3 nucleotides read TGTGCCAGCAGCTACCGAACCAAGACTAGCGTGAACACCGGGGAGCTGTTTTTT.